Below are 25 T cell receptor beta chains sequenced from a single sample in a study of PD-1 blockade in classical Hodgkin lymphoma. Generated by immunoSEQ multiplex PCR, the TCRdb table keeps only in-frame clones and is missing some. Counted here are about 98,000 clones, roughly 92% occurring once; the ten biggest clones make up 2.5% to 3%. Exposure to brentuximab vedotin varied, and each patient had relapsed following autologous stem cell transplantation. Sequencing was performed on peripheral blood mononuclear cells (PBMCs), taken at baseline. Receptors were obtained from a human donor with classical Hodgkin lymphoma.

By proportion, this clone is medium-sized. This chain uses TRBV5-1 with TRBJ1-1; the D is unclear. Germline V gene data show CDR1 as SGHRS and CDR2 as YFSETQ. The CDR3 runs 13 residues. Trimming removed 2 bases at V and 8 bases at J, with 13 bases between. CDR3 in amino acids: CASSLAGSSEAFF. The CDR3 DNA reads TGCGCCAGCAGCTTAGCCGGGTCCTCCGAAGCTTTCTTT. Drawing the rest from reference TRBV5-1 and TRBJ1-1, the complete variable domain is KAGVTQTPRYLIKTRGQQVTLSCSPISGHRSVSWYQQTPGQGLQFLFEYFSETQRNKGNFPGRFSGRQFSNSRSEMNVSTLELGDSALYLCASSLAGSSEAFFGQGTRLTVV.

The chain couples TRBV30 to TRBJ1-2; 8 nucleotides agree with TRBD1. Germline V CDR1 and CDR2: GTSNPN, SVGIG (reference sequence). This CDR3 has 15 residues. V trimming: 4 bases; J trimming: 4 bases; junction bases outside the gene matches: 11. The CDR3 loop reads CAWNEGQETVYGYTF. The CDR3 bases are TGTGCCTGGAATGAGGGACAGGAGACCGTCTATGGCTACACCTTC.

The V call is TRBV19, the J call TRBJ1-1; D ambiguous. Germline CDR1 LNHDA, CDR2 SQIVND (reference sequence). This CDR3 is built from 14 residues. V was shortened by 2 bases and J by 0 bases, with 7 bases between the two germline ends. The CDR3 nucleotides read TGTGCCAGTAGTATAAACGGCTTGAACACTGAAGCTTTCTTT. It specifies CASSINGLNTEAFF.

The rearrangement joins TRBV2 to TRBJ2-2; tentatively, D is TRBD1 (6 bases). Per germline, CDR1 SNHLY and CDR2 FYNNEI. V lost 4 bases and J 7 bases, leaving 13 bases between the germline ends. The CDR3 length is 14 residues. CDR3 protein: CASSAEGVGGELFF. In DNA, the CDR3 is TGTGCCAGCAGTGCAGAGGGGGTTGGCGGGGAGCTGTTTTTT.

Regarding this clone: Other DNA sequences within the sample encode an identical CDR3. This chain uses TRBV28 with TRBJ1-1; no reliable D call. CDR1 and CDR2 from the germline V gene are MDHEN and SYDVKM. The V and J ends lost 1 base and 1 base respectively, with 7 bases between them. The CDR3 runs to 14 residues. The CDR3 nucleotides are TGTGCCAGCAGTTTATCCGGAACGAACACTGAAGCTTTCTTT. Residues: CASSLSGTNTEAFF.

This clone appeared a single time. The V and J genes are TRBV4-1 and TRBJ2-4, with D possibly called TRBD1 or TRBD2 (6 bases each). Germline CDR1 reads MGHRA; CDR2 reads YSYEKL. The CDR3 spans 18 residues. With 0 bases removed from V and 0 bases from J, the gap between germline ends came to 15 bases. This chain's CDR3 is CASSQEVGGRLAKNIQYF. The DNA for the CDR3 is TGCGCCAGCAGCCAAGAGGTGGGGGGCAGACTAGCCAAAAACATTCAGTACTTC.

This clone has a handful of counts. CDR3 amino acids: CAIDFGQGARGYTF. The DNA for the CDR3 is TGTGCCATTGACTTTGGACAGGGGGCGCGAGGCTACACCTTC. The chain links TRBV30 to TRBJ1-2; 11 bases are a match to TRBD1. Germline-derived CDR1 and CDR2 are GTSNPN and SVGIG (reference sequence). The CDR3 length is 14 residues. The trim removed 8 bases at V and 8 bases at J, leaving 13 bases unmatched.

The chain carries TRBV27 and TRBJ2-3, with D possibly matching TRBD1 (6 bases). With 1 base removed from V and 0 bases from J, the gap between germline ends came to 17 bases. This CDR3 comprises 18 residues. Germline assignment: CDR1 MNHEY and CDR2 SMNVEV (reference sequence). The CDR3 DNA reads as TGTGCCAGCAGTTTATATACCCCCAGGGGTTTAAGCACAGATACGCAGTATTTT. Protein sequence: CASSLYTPRGLSTDTQYF.

This chain uses TRBV6-5 with TRBJ1-1; 9 bases are a match to TRBD1. Looked up from germline, CDR1 is MNHEY and CDR2 is SVGAGI. Losses at the gene ends were 2 bases for V and 4 bases for J; bases not matched to a gene: 5. CDR3 length: 15 residues. Here the CDR3 reads CASSYDRGEFTEAFF. The CDR3 DNA reads as TGTGCCAGCAGTTACGACAGGGGGGAATTCACTGAAGCTTTCTTT.

The chain links TRBV28 to TRBJ2-1, with D uncertain. The CDR3 has 14 residues. The germline V gene encodes CDR1 MDHEN and CDR2 SYDVKM. The ends were cut back, 1 base at V and 9 bases at J, with 13 bases in the middle. The CDR3 sequence: CASSLSNPTSEQFF. The CDR3 DNA is TGTGCCAGCAGTTTATCGAACCCTACCAGTGAGCAGTTCTTC.

The rearrangement links TRBV6-5 to TRBJ1-1; D unresolved. The CDR3 covers 14 residues. V gave up 0 bases and J gave up 2 bases, with 7 bases separating them. CDR1 is MNHEY and CDR2 is SVGAGI in the germline V gene. CDR3 DNA sequence: TGTGCCAGCAGTTACTCTTTAAGTAACACTGAAGCTTTCTTT. This translates into CASSYSLSNTEAFF.

The gene calls are TRBV6-5 and TRBJ2-5, with 12 bases matching TRBD1. After removal of 2 bases from V and 4 bases from J, the junction contained 2 bases not matched to a gene. Germline loops: CDR1 MNHEY, CDR2 SVGAGI. This CDR3 is built from 15 residues. CDR3 coding DNA: TGTGCCAGCAGTTACCAGGGACAGGGGGCAGAGACCCAGTACTTC. Amino acid sequence: CASSYQGQGAETQYF.

This clone was seen just once. V is TRBV9 and J is TRBJ1-3; a possible D gene is TRBD1 (5 bases). Trimming stripped 7 bases from V and 2 bases from J, with 13 bases between. Germline CDR1 SGDLS, CDR2 YYNGEE. The length of the CDR3 is 14 residues. The CDR3 DNA reads TGTGCCAGCGGGTCGGGGGACCCTGGAAACACCATATATTTT. Translation: CASGSGDPGNTIYF.

The CDR3 protein is CAISRGPNPSNYGYTF. For the CDR3, the DNA is TGTGCCATCAGCAGGGGGCCGAACCCTTCTAACTATGGCTACACCTTC. This rearrangement joins TRBV10-3 to TRBJ1-2, with TRBD1 identical over 8 bases. CDR1 is ENHRY and CDR2 is SYGVKD in the germline V gene. J lost 0 bases, V lost 6 bases, and 9 bases had no gene match. The CDR3 has 16 amino acids.

V and J are TRBV6-6 and TRBJ2-5; D gene unclear. The CDR3 covers 13 residues. V dropped 1 base and J dropped 5 bases, with 8 bases sitting between them. The V gene's germline CDR1 is MNHNY and CDR2 SVGAGI (reference sequence). As DNA, the CDR3 is TGTGCCAGCAGTTACTTTTTGGGCGAGACCCAGTACTTC. Translated, it gives CASSYFLGETQYF.

This chain links TRBV29-1 with TRBJ2-3; D may be TRBD2 (6 bases). V was cut by 4 bases and J by 4 bases, with 12 bases left in between. Germline CDR1 SQVTM, CDR2 ANQGSEA. The CDR3 spans 13 residues. CDR3 nucleotides: TGCAGCGTTGGGGGGGAAGCGTCAGATACGCAGTATTTT. Its translation: CSVGGEASDTQYF.

This clone was counted a single time. The chain links TRBV11-1 to TRBJ2-3, with D hard to call. The CDR3 has 14 amino acids. Germline lookup yields CDR1 SGHAT and CDR2 FQDESV (reference sequence). V lost 1 base, J lost 4 bases, and 9 bases lay in between. This chain's CDR3 is CASSLVGFSDTQYF. The CDR3 nucleotides read TGTGCCAGCAGCTTAGTGGGCTTTTCAGATACGCAGTATTTT. Supplemented by reference TRBV11-1 and TRBJ2-3, the full variable domain reads EAEVAQSPRYKITEKSQAVAFWCDPISGHATLYWYRQILGQGPELLVQFQDESVVDDSQLPKDRFSAERLKGVDSTLKIQPAELGDSAMYLCASSLVGFSDTQYFGPGTRLTVL.

The chain links TRBV10-3 to TRBJ2-1; 7 bases are a match to TRBD1. This CDR3 is 13 amino acids long. Germline CDR1 is ENHRY and CDR2 is SYGVKD. V dropped 6 bases and J dropped 5; count of bases not matched to a gene: 4. The CDR3 sequence is CAISWDSDNEQFF. The CDR3 DNA follows: TGTGCCATCAGCTGGGACAGCGACAATGAGCAGTTCTTC.

This sequence joins TRBV5-1 and TRBJ1-1; TRBD1 is a possible D gene (6 bases). Trimming removed 3 bases at V and 6 bases at J, with 12 bases between. There are 13 residues in the CDR3. The V gene's germline CDR1 is SGHRS and CDR2 YFSETQ. The CDR3 nucleotides are TGCGCCAGCAGCTCCTACGACAGGCCTGAAGCTTTCTTT. Its translation is CASSSYDRPEAFF.

The V gene is TRBV7-9, the J gene TRBJ2-6; 11 bases agree with TRBD1. J gave up 2 bases and V 5 bases, and 8 bases lay outside the gene matches. There are 18 residues in the CDR3. Germline V gene data show CDR1 as SEHNR and CDR2 as FQNEAQ (reference sequence). The CDR3 protein is CASSNSPGQGAGANVLTF. Here the CDR3 DNA reads TGTGCCAGCAGCAATTCCCCGGGACAGGGGGCTGGGGCCAACGTCCTGACTTTC.

The genes are TRBV30 and TRBJ2-5; no reliable D call. Germline V CDR1 and CDR2: GTSNPN, SVGIG (reference sequence). This CDR3 comprises 13 residues. Trimming took 2 bases from V and 0 from J, leaving 7 bases between them. The CDR3 DNA reads TGTGCCTGGAGTAGGCTAAACCAAGAGACCCAGTACTTC. This translates into CAWSRLNQETQYF.

The CDR3 loop reads CASSSPGALYNEQFF. In DNA form, the CDR3 reads TGTGCCAGCAGCTCCCCGGGGGCTTTGTACAATGAGCAGTTCTTC. The chain employs TRBV11-2 and TRBJ2-1, with D tentatively TRBD1 or TRBD2 (6 bases each). Looked up from germline, CDR1 is SGHAT and CDR2 is FQNNGV. V was clipped by 4 bases and J by 4 bases, with 14 bases between them. CDR3 length: 15 residues.

V usage is TRBV19 and J usage is TRBJ2-5; D not certain. Germline CDR1 reads LNHDA; CDR2 reads SQIVND (reference sequence). Trimming took off 8 bases at V and 1 base at J, with 8 bases between the two ends. This CDR3 is 12 amino acids long. The CDR3 loop reads CASPDGQETQYF. CDR3 sequence (DNA): TGTGCCAGTCCGGACGGCCAAGAGACCCAGTACTTC.

This chain joins TRBV5-4 and TRBJ2-3; D ambiguous. V was cut by 2 bases and J by 5 bases, with 9 bases left in between. The germline V gene encodes CDR1 SGHNT and CDR2 YYREEE (reference sequence). This CDR3 comprises 13 residues. As DNA, the CDR3 is TGTGCCAGCAGCTTAATCCTAGAAGATACGCAGTATTTT. The encoded protein is CASSLILEDTQYF.

The chain combines TRBV7-2 with TRBJ1-3; D uncertain. CDR3 length equals 14 residues. Trimming left V 2 bases short and J 2 bases short, with 7 bases between. The germline CDR1 and CDR2 sequences are SGHTA and FQGNSA. The CDR3 sequence is CASSLRVTGNTIYF. CDR3 DNA: TGTGCCAGCAGCTTAAGGGTTACTGGAAACACCATATATTTT.